The 32 T cell receptor beta chains listed next were all sequenced from one sample in a study of T-cell reconstitution after alpha-beta-depleted transplantation in children. TCRbeta library construction was performed incorporating unique molecular identifiers. TCRdb re-called the PCR reads with MiXCR, one entry per CDR3 protein. This sample has approximately 1,000,000 distinct CDR3 sequences; around 30% occur once, and the top ten carry approximately 30%. Sequenced here: PBMCs, mostly from graft donor cells, sampled 360 days after TCRalphabeta/CD19-depleted stem cell transplant. The receptors originated from a boy under three years old who had a stem cell transplant for SCID, so the T cells may come from the graft donor.

V is TRBV27 and J is TRBJ1-1; maybe TRBD1 (6 bases). Trimming removed 4 bases from V and 6 bases from J, with 24 bases in between. Germline CDR1 is MNHEY and CDR2 is SMNVEV (reference sequence). CDR3 length: 17 amino acids. CDR3 sequence (DNA): TGTGCCAGCAGTTCGTACTTCAGGGCCCAGGGGACCCCTGAAGCTTTCTTT. Its translation is CASSSYFRAQGTPEAFF.

The genes are TRBV7-9 and TRBJ1-1; D not certain. The CDR3 is made up of 15 amino acids. Trimming stripped 5 bases from V and 1 base from J, with 14 bases between. CDR1 and CDR2 (germline): SEHNR, FQNEAQ (reference sequence). The CDR3 nucleotides read TGTGCCAGCAGCCGGAGGACGGCGAAGAACACTGAAGCTTTCTTT. Protein: CASSRRTAKNTEAFF.

The CDR3: CASSFLGPKLAGDTQYF. CDR3 nucleotides: TGTGCCAGCAGCTTTTTAGGACCCAAATTAGCGGGAGATACGCAGTATTTT. The rearrangement links TRBV5-5 to TRBJ2-3; TRBD2 matches at 7 bases. CDR1 SGHKS and CDR2 YYEKEE come from the germline V gene (reference sequence). V was clipped by 2 bases and J by 5 bases; unmatched bases: 14. The CDR3 loop spans 17 amino acids.

V is TRBV2 and J is TRBJ1-2; D is ambiguous. The CDR3 consists of 15 residues. V lost 0 bases, J lost 0 bases, and 8 bases lay in between. Germline V gene data show CDR1 as SNHLY and CDR2 as FYNNEI. The CDR3 DNA reads TGTGCCAGCAGTGAAGCGGGTCTAGCTAACTATGGCTACACCTTC. As protein: CASSEAGLANYGYTF.

The V call is TRBV5-1, the J call TRBJ1-1, with 9 bases identical to TRBD1. The germline CDR1 and CDR2 sequences are SGHRS and YFSETQ. The V gene end was trimmed by 4 bases and the J gene end by 4 bases; junction bases not matched to a gene: 11. The CDR3 loop spans 16 amino acids. The DNA for the CDR3 is TGCGCCAGCAGCGTGGGGGACAGGGCCGTACTCACTGAAGCTTTCTTT. This codes for CASSVGDRAVLTEAFF.

A few counts support this clonotype. The V gene is TRBV20-1, the J gene TRBJ2-3; possible D gene TRBD1, 6 bases. CDR1 is DFQATT, CDR2 SNEGSKA, per germline (reference sequence). V gave up 6 bases and J gave up 3 bases, with 19 bases separating them. CDR3 length equals 15 residues. In nucleotides, the CDR3 is TGCAGTGCCGTAAACGAACAGGGTTGGACAGATACGCAGTATTTT. Its protein is CSAVNEQGWTDTQYF.

J is TRBJ1-1 and V is TRBV27, with TRBD1 matching 9 bases. Germline values: CDR1 MNHEY, CDR2 SMNVEV (reference sequence). This CDR3 is built from 15 residues. After removal of 3 bases from V and 4 bases from J, the junction contained 6 bases not matched to a gene. CDR3 bases: TGTGCCAGCAGTTTTACAGGGGGCGCATTCACTGAAGCTTTCTTT. It is translated as CASSFTGGAFTEAFF.

This clonotype has just a few counts. The genes are TRBV5-1 and TRBJ2-2; the D is unclear. CDR3 length: 17 residues. Germline V gene sequence: CDR1 SGHRS, CDR2 YFSETQ. V lost 0 bases, J lost 0 bases, and 12 bases lay in between. The CDR3 sequence is CASSLASGGANTGELFF. The CDR3 DNA follows: TGCGCCAGCAGCTTGGCCTCGGGTGGAGCGAACACCGGGGAGCTGTTTTTT.

This clonotype is a singleton in its sample. The gene calls are TRBV5-1 and TRBJ2-1, with D possibly TRBD1 on 5 matching bases. This CDR3 contains 17 residues. The germline gives CDR1 SGHRS, CDR2 YFSETQ. V was shortened by 0 bases and J by 3 bases, with 16 bases between the two germline ends. As DNA, the CDR3 is TGCGCCAGCAGCTTGGATATACAGGTGGAATTCTACAATGAGCAGTTCTTC. Protein: CASSLDIQVEFYNEQFF.

The V gene is TRBV20-1, the J gene TRBJ2-7; 7 nucleotides agree with TRBD1. CDR3 length: 14 residues. V shed 4 bases and J 2 bases; nucleotides not matched to a gene: 8. Germline-derived CDR1 and CDR2 are DFQATT and SNEGSKA (reference sequence). CDR3 DNA: TGCAGTGCTACGGGACAGTACGTCCCCTACGAGCAGTACTTC. Its translation: CSATGQYVPYEQYF.

Only a few counts were recorded for this clonotype. The chain couples TRBV20-1 to TRBJ1-1; possible D gene TRBD1, 5 bases. CDR1 DFQATT and CDR2 SNEGSKA come from the germline V gene (reference sequence). The CDR3 sequence is 16 residues long. The germline V and J ends were trimmed by 3 bases and 7 bases, with 24 bases remaining between them. The CDR3 region has the DNA TGCAGTGCTAGGGGCCTGAGGGACCCCGTCGGAGTTGAAGCTTTCTTT. Translation gives CSARGLRDPVGVEAFF.

This clonotype occurred a few times. The chain has TRBV12-3 or TRBV12-4 and TRBJ2-5; 9 positions match TRBD1. V was pared by 2 bases and J by 4 bases, with 8 bases of the junction left unmatched. This CDR3 is 16 amino acids long. The CDR3 coding sequence is TGTGCCAGCAGTTTAACCCGGACAGGGGTGGGAGAGACCCAGTACTTC. Amino acid sequence: CASSLTRTGVGETQYF.

The chain recombines TRBV9 with TRBJ2-1; 12 bases map to TRBD2. Germline-derived CDR1 and CDR2 are SGDLS and YYNGEE. This CDR3 contains 17 residues. The trim removed 0 bases at V and 7 bases at J, leaving 8 bases unmatched. The DNA of the CDR3 is TGTGCCAGCAGCGTAGGTACTAGCGGGGGGCCGGGGAATGAGCAGTTCTTC. Translated, it gives CASSVGTSGGPGNEQFF.

This clonotype has only a few counts. V and J are TRBV25-1 and TRBJ2-5; TRBD2 matches 10 bases. V shed 2 bases and J 7 bases; nucleotides not matched to a gene: 16. CDR3 size: 18 residues. Germline values: CDR1 MGHDK, CDR2 SYGVNS. The CDR3 reads CASSEKYLSGGARGTQYF. The CDR3 region has the DNA TGTGCCAGCAGTGAAAAATACTTAAGCGGGGGGGCCCGAGGGACCCAGTACTTC.

The J gene is TRBJ2-5, the V gene TRBV7-3; perhaps TRBD1 as D (6 bases). The V and J ends lost 2 bases and 1 base respectively, with 11 bases between them. The CDR3 runs 15 residues. CDR1 is SGHTA, CDR2 FQGTGA, per germline. This CDR3 is CASSLHGQPQETQYF. In nucleotides, the CDR3 is TGTGCCAGCAGCTTACACGGACAGCCCCAAGAGACCCAGTACTTC.

The rearrangement joins TRBV14 to TRBJ2-7, with 9 bases matching TRBD2. Germline CDR1 is SGHDN and CDR2 is FVKESK. This CDR3 has 15 residues. J lost 2 bases, V lost 5 bases, and 7 bases had no gene match. The CDR3: CASSRSLAGAYEQYF. In DNA form, the CDR3 reads TGTGCCAGCAGCAGATCTTTAGCGGGGGCCTACGAGCAGTACTTC.

The chain's CDR3 is CASSRGGISTDTQYF. CDR3 in DNA: TGTGCCAGCAGTCGGGGGGGGATAAGCACAGATACGCAGTATTTT. V gene TRBV12-3 or TRBV12-4 combines with J gene TRBJ2-3, with 8 nucleotides matching TRBD2. J gave up 0 bases and V 5 bases, and 4 bases lay outside the gene matches. This CDR3 comprises 15 residues.

The chain links TRBV18 to TRBJ1-1; TRBD1 matches 8 bases. The CDR3 length is 15 residues. J gave up 0 bases and V 3 bases, and 3 bases lay outside the gene matches. Germline V gene data show CDR1 as KGHSH and CDR2 as LQKENI. Here the CDR3 DNA reads TGTGCCAGCTCACCGGACAGGGAGATGAACACTGAAGCTTTCTTT. It yields the protein CASSPDREMNTEAFF.

This clonotype has only a few counts. V is TRBV28 and J is TRBJ2-7, with 8 nucleotides matching TRBD1. The CDR3 loop spans 13 amino acids. Germline V gives CDR1 MDHEN, CDR2 SYDVKM. V gave up 6 bases and J gave up 6 bases; unmatched junction bases: 7. CDR3 DNA: TGTGCCAGCAGGCGGACAGGGTCGGGCGAGCAGTACTTC. It encodes CASRRTGSGEQYF.

V is TRBV5-6 and J is TRBJ2-1; D is unresolved. This CDR3 has 15 amino acids. Germline V gene lookup returns CDR1 SGHDT and CDR2 YYEEEE. V lost 0 bases and J 4 bases, leaving 11 bases between the germline ends. In nucleotides, the CDR3 is TGTGCCAGCAGCTTGGGGCCAGAGAAATACAATGAGCAGTTCTTC. It is translated as CASSLGPEKYNEQFF. The full variable domain, completed using reference TRBV5-6 and TRBJ2-1, is DAGVTQSPTHLIKTRGQQVTLRCSPKSGHDTVSWYQQALGQGPQFIFQYYEEEERQRGNFPDRFSGHQFPNYSSELNVNALLLGDSALYLCASSLGPEKYNEQFFGPGTRLTVL.

The J gene is TRBJ2-1, the V gene TRBV29-1; D gene ambiguous. Trimming took 7 bases from V and 6 from J, leaving 10 bases between them. Germline lookup yields CDR1 SQVTM and CDR2 ANQGSEA. The CDR3 spans 11 residues. The DNA of the CDR3 is TGCAGCGCCCGAAGATCCAATGAGCAGTTCTTC. It encodes CSARRSNEQFF.

This clonotype was found a few times. This chain links TRBV18 with TRBJ2-3; D unresolved. Germline V gene data show CDR1 as KGHSH and CDR2 as LQKENI. Trimming removed 1 base at V and 5 bases at J, with 19 bases between. CDR3 size: 17 residues. CDR3 in amino acids: CASSPLDSRPPGDTQYF. The DNA of the CDR3 is TGTGCCAGCTCACCACTGGATTCTCGGCCACCTGGAGATACGCAGTATTTT.

This clonotype was counted a few times. This chain connects TRBV15 to TRBJ2-7; D gene uncertain. V dropped 0 bases and J dropped 1 base, with 7 bases sitting between them. Germline CDR1 and CDR2: LNHNV and YYDKDF (reference sequence). The CDR3 is made up of 14 amino acids. CDR3 in DNA: TGTGCCACCAGCAGAGATTTCACTTCCTACGAGCAGTACTTC. Translated, it gives CATSRDFTSYEQYF.

This clonotype was found a few times. V is TRBV7-9 and J is TRBJ2-5, with D perhaps matching TRBD1 (5 bases). The germline V and J ends were trimmed by 0 bases and 4 bases, with 15 bases remaining between them. The germline V gene has CDR1 SEHNR and CDR2 FQNEAQ (reference sequence). This CDR3 region has 16 residues. The CDR3 DNA sequence: TGTGCCAGCAGCTTAGCGAAAACAGGCCGCCGAGAGACCCAGTACTTC. As protein: CASSLAKTGRRETQYF.

The chain recombines TRBV9 with TRBJ2-1; the match to TRBD2 covers 7 bases. Germline trimming cut 3 bases from V and 5 bases from J; bases unmatched to any gene: 8. Germline V CDR1 and CDR2: SGDLS, YYNGEE. CDR3 size: 15 residues. CDR3 region: CASSGRLAQHNEQFF. The CDR3 region has the DNA TGTGCCAGCAGCGGTCGACTAGCCCAGCACAATGAGCAGTTCTTC. Combining the CDR3 with reference TRBV9 and TRBJ2-1 gives the whole variable domain DSGVTQTPKHLITATGQRVTLRCSPRSGDLSVYWYQQSLDQGLQFLIQYYNGEERAKGNILERFSAQQFPDLHSELNLSSLELGDSALYFCASSGRLAQHNEQFFGPGTRLTVL.

The chain links TRBV14 to TRBJ2-3; D gene uncertain. CDR1 is SGHDN, CDR2 FVKESK, per germline. The germline V and J ends were trimmed by 1 base and 2 bases, with 10 bases remaining between them. The CDR3 runs 15 residues. The CDR3 is CASSQGPRSTDTQYF. CDR3 coding DNA: TGTGCCAGCAGCCAAGGTCCCAGATCCACAGATACGCAGTATTTT.

This clonotype has just a few counts. The V call is TRBV5-6, the J call TRBJ2-7; 7 nucleotides match TRBD2. In germline, CDR1 is SGHDT, CDR2 YYEEEE. The CDR3 length is 17 residues. The V segment lost 1 base and the J segment 2 bases; nucleotides outside the gene matches: 12. This CDR3 is CASSLYPAGISTYEQYF. The CDR3 nucleotides are TGTGCCAGCAGCTTGTACCCAGCGGGGATTTCGACCTACGAGCAGTACTTC.

In regard to this clonotype: At one end, the junction sequence differs from germline, possibly due to a read error. This rearrangement joins TRBV28 to TRBJ2-3, with a possible D match to TRBD2 (6 bases). Looked up from germline, CDR1 is MDHEN and CDR2 is SYDVKM. CDR3 size: 15 residues. CDR3 loop: CGSSFVRGLEDTQYF. The CDR3, as DNA: TGTGGCAGCAGTTTTGTGCGGGGACTGGAGGATACGCAGTATTTT.

This clonotype occurred a few times. The chain employs TRBV30 and TRBJ2-5; the match to TRBD2 covers 8 bases. Trimming removed 3 bases from V and 1 base from J; junction bases left unmatched: 10. CDR1 is GTSNPN and CDR2 is SVGIG in the germline V gene (reference sequence). The CDR3 has 16 amino acids. The CDR3 sequence: CAWSLRRLASQETQYF. CDR3 DNA: TGTGCCTGGAGCCTTAGGCGACTAGCGTCCCAAGAGACCCAGTACTTC.

This clonotype was seen a few times. This chain links TRBV12-3 or TRBV12-4 with TRBJ1-5, with TRBD1 matching over 7 bases. This CDR3 has 14 residues. V trimming: 6 bases; J trimming: 3 bases; junction bases outside the gene matches: 5. Written as DNA, the CDR3 is TGTGCCAGCAGCATGGGACAGATCAATCAGCCCCAGCATTTT. Translation: CASSMGQINQPQHF.

The rearrangement links TRBV4-1 to TRBJ2-3; TRBD2 matches at 10 bases. The V and J ends lost 3 bases and 2 bases, in that order; junction bases with no gene match: 14. CDR3 length: 19 residues. Germline assignment: CDR1 MGHRA and CDR2 YSYEKL. The CDR3 sequence: CASSQPPGLAIRLTDTQYF. In nucleotides, the CDR3 is TGCGCCAGCAGCCAGCCTCCGGGACTAGCGATCCGGCTCACAGATACGCAGTATTTT.

A few counts support this clonotype. The V and J genes are TRBV5-5 and TRBJ2-3; D gene ambiguous. This CDR3 has 13 amino acids. Germline values: CDR1 SGHKS, CDR2 YYEKEE (reference sequence). V was cut by 1 base and J by 5 bases, with 8 bases left in between. The CDR3 spells CASSLNLGDTQYF. The CDR3 nucleotides read TGTGCCAGCAGCTTGAATCTGGGAGATACGCAGTATTTT. Variable domain in full (rest from reference TRBV5-5 and TRBJ2-3): DAGVTQSPTHLIKTRGQQVTLRCSPISGHKSVSWYQQVLGQGPQFIFQYYEKEERGRGNFPDRFSARQFPNYSSELNVNALLLGDSALYLCASSLNLGDTQYFGPGTRLTVL.